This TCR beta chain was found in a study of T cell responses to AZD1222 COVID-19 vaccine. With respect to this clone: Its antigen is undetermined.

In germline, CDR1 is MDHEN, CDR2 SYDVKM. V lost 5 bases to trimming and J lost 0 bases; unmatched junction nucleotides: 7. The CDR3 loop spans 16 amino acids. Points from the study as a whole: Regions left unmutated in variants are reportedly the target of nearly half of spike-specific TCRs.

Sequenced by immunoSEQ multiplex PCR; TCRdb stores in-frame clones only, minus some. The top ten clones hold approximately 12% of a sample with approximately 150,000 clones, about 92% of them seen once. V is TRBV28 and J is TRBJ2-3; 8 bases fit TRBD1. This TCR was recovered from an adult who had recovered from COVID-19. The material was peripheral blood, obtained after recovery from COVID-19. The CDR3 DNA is TGTGCCAGCAGTGCTTGGACAGGGCAGAGCACAGATACGCAGTATTTT. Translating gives CASSAWTGQSTDTQYF.